The 29 T cell receptor beta chains below come from one sample, sequenced in a study of somatic mutations in cytotoxic T cells in rheumatoid arthritis (dated by TCRdb to the late 2010s). The library was prepared using the immunoSEQ multiplex PCR assay. The table was pulled from immuneACCESS by TCRdb, which kept in-frame rearrangements only. Such tables lose some clones; where checked, under half of the loss comes from unresolved V genes, and the rest has no known cause. Recorded for this sample are under 20,000 clones; 65% to 70% of them occurred a single time. Jointly, the top ten make up 15% to 20% of the sample. Sequences were obtained from CD8+ T cells sorted from blood. The receptors derive from an adult with rheumatoid arthritis.

This clone was counted a few times. The chain has TRBV10-1 and TRBJ2-1; D is unresolved. The V gene lost 3 bases and the J gene lost 10 bases, with 10 bases spanning the gap. In germline, CDR1 is WNHNN, CDR2 SYGVQD (reference sequence). CDR3 length equals 12 residues. The CDR3 region is CASSDRPREQFF. In DNA form, the CDR3 reads TGCGCCAGCAGTGATAGACCACGAGAGCAGTTCTTC.

The V and J genes are TRBV4-3 and TRBJ1-4, with D unclear. The CDR3 runs 13 residues. Germline-derived CDR1 and CDR2 are LGHNA and YSLEER. V was pared by 2 bases and J by 6 bases, with 7 bases between. The CDR3 region is CASSQRWDEKLFF. The DNA of the CDR3 is TGCGCCAGCAGCCAAAGGTGGGATGAAAAACTGTTTTTT.

The chain employs TRBV9 and TRBJ2-7, with TRBD1 matching 7 bases. Germline V gives CDR1 SGDLS, CDR2 YYNGEE. This CDR3 comprises 12 residues. The ends lost 3 bases at V and 4 bases at J; junction bases unmatched: 1. The DNA for the CDR3 is TGTGCCAGCAGCGGACAGGGATACGAGCAGTACTTC. It is translated as CASSGQGYEQYF.

The chain has TRBV6-5 and TRBJ1-2; D is ambiguous. The CDR3 extends over 14 amino acids. The V end was cut by 1 base, the J end by 5 bases, with 11 bases between. Germline CDR1 reads MNHEY; CDR2 reads SVGAGI. CDR3 sequence reads: CASSYYRTSYGYTF. DNA for the CDR3: TGTGCCAGCAGTTACTATCGGACGTCGTATGGCTACACCTTC.

The CDR3 nucleotides are TGTGCCAGCAGCGCCCGATCAGACCTAGGTGAAGCTTTCTTT. The encoded protein is CASSARSDLGEAFF. The chain employs TRBV9 and TRBJ1-1; D remains unclear. The CDR3 sequence is 14 residues long. Looked up from germline, CDR1 is SGDLS and CDR2 is YYNGEE. The V end was cut by 3 bases, the J end by 7 bases, with 16 bases between.

The chain has TRBV2 and TRBJ2-7, with TRBD2 matching 8 bases. Germline V lookup: CDR1 SNHLY, CDR2 FYNNEI. The CDR3 runs 14 residues. The V and J ends lost 7 bases and 4 bases, in that order; junction bases with no gene match: 9. The CDR3 coding sequence is TGTGCCAGCAAAATTGCGGGGGGAGATTACGAGCAGTACTTC. This gives the protein CASKIAGGDYEQYF.

CDR3 in DNA: TGTGCCAGCAGCTTAGAGGGGGAGACCCAGTACTTC. The encoded protein is CASSLEGETQYF. The V gene is TRBV11-1, the J gene TRBJ2-5, with D maybe TRBD1 (5 bases). The germline V and J ends were trimmed by 1 base and 5 bases, with 5 bases remaining between them. CDR1 and CDR2 from the germline V gene are SGHAT and FQDESV (reference sequence). This CDR3 has 12 amino acids.

V gene TRBV7-9 combines with J gene TRBJ2-5, with 7 nucleotides matching TRBD1. Per germline, CDR1 SEHNR and CDR2 FQNEAQ (reference sequence). With V trimmed by 4 bases and J by 1 base, 3 bases remained unmatched. This CDR3 is built from 14 residues. The CDR3: CASSSQGVQETQYF. The CDR3, as DNA: TGTGCCAGCAGCTCCCAGGGGGTCCAAGAGACCCAGTACTTC.

The chain recombines TRBV5-1 with TRBJ2-1; TRBD2 matches at 9 bases. The CDR3 is 17 amino acids. Germline lookup yields CDR1 SGHRS and CDR2 YFSETQ. The V gene end was trimmed by 1 base and the J gene end by 7 bases; junction bases not matched to a gene: 12. The CDR3 nucleotides are TGCGCCAGCAGCTTGTACGGCGGGGGGGGAGTTTTGAATGAGCAGTTCTTC. Protein: CASSLYGGGGVLNEQFF.

The chain recombines TRBV5-6 with TRBJ1-4; D unclear. CDR1 is SGHDT, CDR2 YYEEEE, per germline. Trimming removed 6 bases from V and 2 bases from J, with 17 bases in between. This CDR3 is 16 amino acids long. DNA for the CDR3: TGTGCCAGCACCACCGACGGGGTCGGCACTAATGAAAAACTGTTTTTT. It codes for CASTTDGVGTNEKLFF.

This clone was picked up a small number of times. V usage is TRBV2 and J usage is TRBJ2-5; TRBD2 matches at 8 bases. After removal of 2 bases from V and 5 bases from J, the junction contained 4 bases not matched to a gene. The germline V gene has CDR1 SNHLY and CDR2 FYNNEI. The length of the CDR3 is 14 residues. CDR3 bases: TGTGCCAGCAGTGAAAGCGGGGGTTGGGAGACCCAGTACTTC. Translating gives CASSESGGWETQYF.

V gene TRBV6-1 combines with J gene TRBJ1-5, with D tentatively TRBD1 (5 bases). Per the germline V gene, CDR1 is MNHNS and CDR2 is SASEGT. V lost 4 bases to trimming and J lost 5 bases, with 9 bases between them. CDR3 size: 13 residues. The CDR3 reads CASSGQSDQPQHF. CDR3 DNA sequence: TGTGCCAGCAGTGGACAGAGCGATCAGCCCCAGCATTTT.

The rearrangement joins TRBV30 to TRBJ2-7; possible D gene TRBD2, 6 bases. The CDR3 loop spans 14 amino acids. The V gene's germline CDR1 is GTSNPN and CDR2 SVGIG (reference sequence). The ends were cut back, 0 bases at V and 6 bases at J, with 15 bases in the middle. The CDR3 protein is CAWSVSQVGGEQYF. In nucleotides, the CDR3 is TGTGCCTGGAGTGTAAGCCAGGTGGGGGGCGAGCAGTACTTC.

The chain carries TRBV6-5 and TRBJ2-5; 7 bases line up with TRBD1. The germline gives CDR1 MNHEY, CDR2 SVGAGI. V dropped 0 bases and J dropped 1; count of bases not matched to a gene: 2. This CDR3 has 15 residues. CDR3 nucleotides: TGTGCCAGCAGTTACTCGGGACAGACCCAAGAGACCCAGTACTTC. Amino acids: CASSYSGQTQETQYF.

The chain employs TRBV7-9 and TRBJ2-5; no firm D call. Looked up from germline, CDR1 is SEHNR and CDR2 is FQNEAQ (reference sequence). This CDR3 has 12 amino acids. V lost 3 bases, J lost 4 bases, and 6 bases lay in between. The CDR3 reads CASSFWGETQYF. CDR3 bases: TGTGCCAGCAGCTTTTGGGGAGAGACCCAGTACTTC.

This chain links TRBV4-1 with TRBJ2-7, with D perhaps TRBD1 (7 bases). This CDR3 comprises 14 residues. Germline V gene sequence: CDR1 MGHRA, CDR2 YSYEKL. V dropped 4 bases and J dropped 0 bases, with 10 bases sitting between them. CDR3 residues: CASSRGTDSYEQYF. The CDR3 DNA reads as TGCGCCAGCAGCCGCGGGACAGACTCCTACGAGCAGTACTTC.

V usage is TRBV7-9 and J usage is TRBJ1-1; TRBD1 is a possible D gene (5 bases). CDR3 length: 15 residues. The V end was cut by 5 bases, the J end by 0 bases, with 13 bases between. Looked up from germline, CDR1 is SEHNR and CDR2 is FQNEAQ (reference sequence). The chain's CDR3 is CASSERQGMNTEAFF. CDR3 nucleotide sequence: TGTGCCAGCAGCGAACGCCAGGGCATGAACACTGAAGCTTTCTTT.

J is TRBJ1-2 and V is TRBV5-1; D remains ambiguous. Trimming stripped 0 bases from V and 5 bases from J, with 5 bases between. This CDR3 contains 12 residues. Germline CDR1 and CDR2: SGHRS and YFSETQ. The CDR3 sequence: CASSLVGYGYTF. The CDR3, as DNA: TGCGCCAGCAGCTTGGTGGGGTATGGCTACACCTTC.

The CDR3 bases are TGTGCCAGCAGTCCTGCGGGCGGGGACGGCGAGACCCAGTACTTC. The encoded protein is CASSPAGGDGETQYF. The chain couples TRBV27 to TRBJ2-5, with a weak D call TRBD2 (6 bases). V dropped 5 bases and J dropped 5 bases, with 18 bases sitting between them. The CDR3 length is 15 residues. Germline CDR1 is MNHEY and CDR2 is SMNVEV (reference sequence).

The chain recombines TRBV19 with TRBJ2-2, with D perhaps assigned TRBD1 or TRBD2 (5 bases each). With 7 bases removed from V and 0 bases from J, the gap between germline ends came to 12 bases. Germline CDR1 reads LNHDA; CDR2 reads SQIVND (reference sequence). The CDR3 is 15 amino acids. DNA of the CDR3: TGTGCCAGTATCCAGGGAGACGCGAACACCGGGGAGCTGTTTTTT. Amino acid sequence: CASIQGDANTGELFF.

The chain carries TRBV15 and TRBJ2-3; 13 bases agree with TRBD2. The length of the CDR3 is 16 residues. V was pared by 4 bases and J by 2 bases, with 3 bases of the junction left unmatched. CDR1 and CDR2 from the germline V gene are LNHNV and YYDKDF (reference sequence). The CDR3 nucleotides are TGTGCCACCAGCACCGGGACTAGCGGGGCCACAGATACGCAGTATTTT. Translation gives CATSTGTSGATDTQYF.

The gene calls are TRBV7-2 and TRBJ2-3; D may match TRBD1 or TRBD2 (5 bases each). Germline V gives CDR1 SGHTA, CDR2 FQGNSA. This CDR3 region has 13 residues. V was cut by 1 base and J by 6 bases, with 8 bases left in between. CDR3 region: CASSLVGVDTQYF. The CDR3 nucleotides are TGTGCCAGCAGCTTAGTGGGGGTGGATACGCAGTATTTT. Complete variable domain (other parts from reference TRBV7-2 and TRBJ2-3): GAGVSQSPSNKVTEKGKDVELRCDPISGHTALYWYRQSLGQGLEFLIYFQGNSAPDKSGLPSDRFSAERTGGSVSTLTIQRTQQEDSAVYLCASSLVGVDTQYFGPGTRLTVL.

This sequence joins TRBV20-1 and TRBJ2-5; D uncertain. The CDR3 is 11 amino acids. Germline assignment: CDR1 DFQATT and CDR2 SNEGSKA (reference sequence). The V and J ends lost 0 bases and 7 bases respectively, with 6 bases between them. The CDR3 nucleotides are TGCAGTGCTAGAGATAAGGGGACCCAGTACTTC. Translated, it gives CSARDKGTQYF.

This chain joins TRBV27 and TRBJ1-5; no clear D gene. The CDR3 sequence is 14 residues long. Germline V CDR1 and CDR2: MNHEY, SMNVEV (reference sequence). Trimming removed 0 bases at V and 0 bases at J, with 3 bases between. CDR3 nucleotides: TGTGCCAGCAGTTTATCTGCTAGCAATCAGCCCCAGCATTTT. Amino acid sequence: CASSLSASNQPQHF.

This clone occurred once. V usage is TRBV4-3 and J usage is TRBJ1-4; 12 nucleotides match TRBD1. After removal of 4 bases from V and 6 bases from J, the junction contained 12 bases not matched to a gene. The CDR3 runs 18 residues. Germline CDR1 is LGHNA and CDR2 is YSLEER. CDR3 nucleotide sequence: TGCGCCAGCAGCCCCGTGGGAGGGACAGGGGGCCTGGATGAAAAACTGTTTTTT. It encodes CASSPVGGTGGLDEKLFF.

The rearrangement uses TRBV6-5 and TRBJ1-4; no clear D. Germline V gives CDR1 MNHEY, CDR2 SVGAGI. CDR3 length: 15 residues. V was cut by 0 bases and J by 4 bases, with 9 bases left in between. The CDR3 loop reads CASSYSMGGNEKLFF. The CDR3 DNA is TGTGCCAGCAGTTACTCGATGGGCGGTAATGAAAAACTGTTTTTT.

A few counts support this clone. The V and J genes are TRBV19 and TRBJ2-7; tentatively, D is TRBD1 or TRBD2 (5 bases each). This CDR3 spans 13 amino acids. Germline values: CDR1 LNHDA, CDR2 SQIVND (reference sequence). With 5 bases removed from V and 9 bases from J, the gap between germline ends came to 17 bases. The CDR3 region is CASSPWDRSGQYF. CDR3 in DNA: TGTGCCAGTAGTCCGTGGGACCGCTCAGGGCAGTACTTC.

The chain is built from TRBV5-5 and TRBJ1-6, with 8 bases fitting TRBD1. Germline V CDR1 and CDR2: SGHKS, YYEKEE (reference sequence). The CDR3 sequence is 14 residues long. V shed 0 bases and J 7 bases; nucleotides not matched to a gene: 0. This CDR3 reads CASSLGQGNSPLHF. The CDR3 DNA follows: TGTGCCAGCAGCTTGGGACAGGGGAATTCACCCCTCCACTTT. Full variable domain (rest looked up from reference TRBV5-5 and TRBJ1-6): DAGVTQSPTHLIKTRGQQVTLRCSPISGHKSVSWYQQVLGQGPQFIFQYYEKEERGRGNFPDRFSARQFPNYSSELNVNALLLGDSALYLCASSLGQGNSPLHFGNGTRLTVT.

This clone was recorded a few times. The V and J genes are TRBV14 and TRBJ2-7; no firm D call. The CDR3 is made up of 13 amino acids. Looked up from germline, CDR1 is SGHDN and CDR2 is FVKESK. The ends were cut back, 5 bases at V and 0 bases at J, with 8 bases in the middle. CDR3 sequence reads: CASSTVFSYEQYF. CDR3 sequence (DNA): TGTGCCAGCAGCACAGTCTTCTCCTACGAGCAGTACTTC.